The T cell receptor (beta chain) under discussion was sequenced for a study of T-cell reconstitution after alpha-beta-depleted transplantation in children. During its preparation, the TCRbeta library received unique molecular identifiers. MiXCR was run by TCRdb on the PCR reads, yielding one entry per CDR3 protein. The sample has fewer than 400,000 distinct CDR3 sequences; around 25% are singletons. This CDR3 spans 15 amino acids. Germline CDR1 and CDR2: SGDLS and YYNGEE. V dropped 1 base and J dropped 4 bases, with 15 bases sitting between them. This clonotype was obtained from a male patient younger than 18 who had a stem cell transplant for acute lymphoblastic leukemia, so the T cells may come from the graft donor. This sequence joins TRBV9 and TRBJ2-7; weak D call: TRBD2 (5 bases). The sample was PBMCs, mostly from graft donor cells, taken 180 days after TCRalphabeta/CD19-depleted stem cell transplant. The CDR3 nucleotides are TGTGCCAGCAGCGTATTTCCAGCGGAGGATTACGAGCAGTACTTC. Translating it yields CASSVFPAEDYEQYF.